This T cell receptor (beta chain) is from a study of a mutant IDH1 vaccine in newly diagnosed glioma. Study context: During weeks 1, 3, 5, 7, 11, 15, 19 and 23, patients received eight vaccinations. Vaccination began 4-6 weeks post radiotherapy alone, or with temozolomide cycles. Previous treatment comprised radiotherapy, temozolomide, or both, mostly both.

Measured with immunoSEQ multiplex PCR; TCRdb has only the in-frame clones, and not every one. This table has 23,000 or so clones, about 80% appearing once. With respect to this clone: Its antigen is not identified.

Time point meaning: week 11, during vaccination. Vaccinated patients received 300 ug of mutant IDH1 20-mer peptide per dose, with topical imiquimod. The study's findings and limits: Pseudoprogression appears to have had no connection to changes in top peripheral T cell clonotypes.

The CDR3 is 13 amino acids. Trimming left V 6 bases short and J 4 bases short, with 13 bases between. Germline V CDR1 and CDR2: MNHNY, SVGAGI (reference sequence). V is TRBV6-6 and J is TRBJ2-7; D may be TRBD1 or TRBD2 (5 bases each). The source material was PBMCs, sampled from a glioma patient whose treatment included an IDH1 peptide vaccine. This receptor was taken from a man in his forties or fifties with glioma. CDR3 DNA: TGTGCCAGCAGACCCGGGACGGGTTACGAGCAGTACGTC. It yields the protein CASRPGTGYEQYV.